This passage covers 11 T cell receptor beta chains from one sample sequenced in a study of T-cell memory formation after mild COVID-19. TCRdb passed the 5' RACE reads through MiXCR, listing each CDR3 protein once. This sample has some 190,000 distinct CDR3 sequences, with about 18% found just once. The sample comprised PBMCs or a T cell subset sorted from them (not recorded which). These receptors originate from an adult woman who had mild COVID-19 (a few samples of this study predate the infection). Cell type and time point are not known.

This clonotype has more than one count but fewer than ten. The rearrangement links TRBV2 to TRBJ2-3; the match to TRBD2 covers 13 bases. The ends lost 4 bases at V and 5 bases at J; junction bases unmatched: 3. This CDR3 contains 15 residues. Germline lookup yields CDR1 SNHLY and CDR2 FYNNEI. CDR3 loop: CASSVGLAGVDTQYF. The CDR3, as DNA: TGTGCCAGCAGTGTCGGACTAGCGGGAGTAGATACGCAGTATTTT.

The CDR3 nucleotides are TGTGCCAGCAGCTTCGGGACAGGCCCAGCCAAAAACATTCAGTACTTC. Translated: CASSFGTGPAKNIQYF. The V call is TRBV7-9, the J call TRBJ2-4, with 8 bases identical to TRBD1. Germline trimming cut 3 bases from V and 0 bases from J; bases unmatched to any gene: 4. The CDR3 length is 16 residues. Germline-derived CDR1 and CDR2 are SEHNR and FQNEAQ (reference sequence).

This chain joins TRBV12-3 or TRBV12-4 and TRBJ1-2; D might be TRBD1 (6 bases). The V end lost 5 bases, the J end lost 7 bases, and 17 bases lay between the germline ends. The CDR3 sequence is 14 residues long. The CDR3 here is CASSPQTGYRGYTF. CDR3 nucleotides: TGTGCCAGCAGTCCCCAAACAGGGTATCGTGGCTACACCTTC.

Only a few counts were recorded for this clonotype. The CDR3 DNA follows: TGTGCCAGCAGTGCCTTCACGACCACCGGGGAGCTGTTTTTT. This gives the protein CASSAFTTTGELFF. J is TRBJ2-2 and V is TRBV2, with D hard to call. Trimming pared 4 bases from V and 4 bases from J, leaving 10 bases between. The CDR3 sequence is 14 residues long. Germline values: CDR1 SNHLY, CDR2 FYNNEI.

This CDR3 reads CASSRNRGSTIYF. The CDR3 nucleotides are TGTGCCAGCAGCCGAAATCGGGGGAGCACCATATATTTT. J is TRBJ1-3 and V is TRBV7-2; a possible D gene is TRBD1 (5 bases). The CDR3 covers 13 residues. Germline-derived CDR1 and CDR2 are SGHTA and FQGNSA. V was cut by 5 bases and J by 9 bases, with 14 bases left in between.

The genes are TRBV7-9 and TRBJ2-7; D remains ambiguous. This CDR3 has 14 residues. The germline CDR1 and CDR2 sequences are SEHNR and FQNEAQ (reference sequence). The V end lost 1 base, the J end lost 3 bases, and 10 bases lay between the germline ends. In DNA, the CDR3 is TGTGCCAGCAGCTTAGGTCAACAGAGCTACGAGCAGTACTTC. This sequence encodes CASSLGQQSYEQYF.

This clonotype was observed a handful of times. This chain joins TRBV5-1 and TRBJ2-1, with TRBD2 matching 12 bases. The CDR3 covers 14 residues. CDR1 is SGHRS and CDR2 is YFSETQ in the germline V gene. The ends lost 7 bases at V and 3 bases at J; junction bases unmatched: 2. The CDR3 DNA is TGCGCCAGCGCGGGACTAGCGGGCTACAATGAGCAGTTCTTC. This encodes CASAGLAGYNEQFF.

This clonotype occurred a few times. The rearrangement uses TRBV6-5 and TRBJ1-4, with D possibly TRBD1 on 6 matching bases. The CDR3 has 14 amino acids. Looked up from germline, CDR1 is MNHEY and CDR2 is SVGAGI. Trimming took off 5 bases at V and 3 bases at J, with 10 bases between the two ends. CDR3 nucleotides: TGTGCCAGCAGTAGGACAGAAGCTAATGAAAAACTGTTTTTT. Its protein is CASSRTEANEKLFF.

This chain links TRBV20-1 with TRBJ2-5; D call uncertain. In germline, CDR1 is DFQATT, CDR2 SNEGSKA (reference sequence). V gave up 2 bases and J gave up 7 bases, with 14 bases separating them. The CDR3 loop spans 13 amino acids. Written as DNA, the CDR3 is TGCAGTGCTAGATTTATGGTTTTGGGGACCCAGTACTTC. Its protein product is CSARFMVLGTQYF.

This clonotype has at least ten counts. The CDR3 DNA is TGCGCCAGCAGCTTGGTAGTACAGCCTTACGAGCAGTACTTC. This gives the protein CASSLVVQPYEQYF. The chain links TRBV5-1 to TRBJ2-7; D remains unclear. CDR1 and CDR2 (germline): SGHRS, YFSETQ. The CDR3 runs 14 residues. V was shortened by 0 bases and J by 4 bases, with 11 bases between the two germline ends.

The sample holds a few counts of this clonotype. The chain recombines TRBV7-6 with TRBJ1-1, with D hard to call. Between the trimmed V and J ends, which lost 2 bases and 5 bases, there was a span of 9 bases. The CDR3 consists of 13 residues. Germline lookup yields CDR1 SGHVS and CDR2 FNYEAQ. CDR3 DNA sequence: TGTGCCAGCAGCTTAAGCGTGGGGACTGAAGCTTTCTTT. Its translation: CASSLSVGTEAFF.